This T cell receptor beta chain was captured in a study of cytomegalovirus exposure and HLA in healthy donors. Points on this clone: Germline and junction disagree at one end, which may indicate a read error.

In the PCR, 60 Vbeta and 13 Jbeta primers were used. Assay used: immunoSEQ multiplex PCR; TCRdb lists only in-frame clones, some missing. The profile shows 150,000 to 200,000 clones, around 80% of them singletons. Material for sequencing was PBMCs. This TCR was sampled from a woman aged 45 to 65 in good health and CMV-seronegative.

This chain's CDR3 is CSSSLPGAGNTIYF. As DNA, the CDR3 is TGTTCCAGCAGCCTGCCGGGGGCTGGAAACACCATATATTTT. The rearrangement uses TRBV7-9 and TRBJ1-3; tentatively, D is TRBD1 (5 bases). From germline, CDR1 is SEHNR and CDR2 FQNEAQ (reference sequence). The CDR3 runs to 14 residues.